Following are 5 T cell receptor beta chains from one sample sequenced in a study of OX40 agonist ivuxolimab in advanced cancers. Library generation was performed with the immunoSEQ multiplex PCR assay. Drawn from immuneACCESS, this table holds only the in-frame rearrangements with V and J called that TCRdb kept. Clones are partly lost; checked studies trace under half to an unresolved V gene and leave the rest unexplained. This sample holds more than 60,000 clones; over 75% were observed only once. Around 0.26% of the sample goes to the ten largest clones. The input for sequencing was CD4+ or CD8+ T cells sorted from blood, taken in a trial of the OX40 agonist ivuxolimab. The receptors were sampled from an adult with an advanced solid tumor such as melanoma, head and neck, liver or kidney cancer.

This sequence joins TRBV19 and TRBJ2-1, with 10 positions matching TRBD2. This CDR3 comprises 14 residues. CDR1 and CDR2 from the germline V gene are LNHDA and SQIVND (reference sequence). V lost 5 bases to trimming and J lost 8 bases; unmatched junction nucleotides: 6. The CDR3 spells CASSLGTSDHEQFF. Here the CDR3 DNA reads TGTGCCAGTAGTCTCGGGACTAGCGACCATGAGCAGTTCTTC.

V usage is TRBV6-5 and J usage is TRBJ1-1, with D perhaps matching TRBD1 (5 bases). V lost 0 bases and J lost 7, with 12 bases in between. The CDR3 runs to 14 residues. Per germline, CDR1 MNHEY and CDR2 SVGAGI. This CDR3 is CASSYSGGGGEAFF. CDR3 DNA sequence: TGTGCCAGCAGTTACTCGGGGGGAGGTGGTGAAGCTTTCTTT.

The chain has TRBV5-4 and TRBJ1-6, with D maybe TRBD1 (5 bases). The germline V gene has CDR1 SGHNT and CDR2 YYREEE (reference sequence). The V gene lost 0 bases and the J gene lost 10 bases, with 14 bases spanning the gap. CDR3 size: 15 residues. CDR3 nucleotides: TGTGCCAGCAGCTTGGAGGCAGGGAATCAATCACCCCTCCACTTT. This gives the protein CASSLEAGNQSPLHF.

The chain recombines TRBV6-5 with TRBJ1-5; D gene uncertain. Trimming removed 7 bases at V and 0 bases at J, with 13 bases between. CDR3 length equals 15 residues. Per germline, CDR1 MNHEY and CDR2 SVGAGI. In DNA form, the CDR3 reads TGTGCCAGCAAGGTTACAGACCATAGCAATCAGCCCCAGCATTTT. It translates to CASKVTDHSNQPQHF.

The chain is built from TRBV16 and TRBJ2-4; no definite D call. CDR1 KGHSY and CDR2 FQNENV come from the germline V gene. The CDR3 spans 15 residues. Between the trimmed V and J ends, which lost 4 bases and 0 bases, there was a span of 10 bases. The CDR3 loop reads CASSPPSLAKNIQYF. The CDR3 DNA sequence: TGTGCCAGCAGCCCCCCAAGCCTAGCCAAAAACATTCAGTACTTC.